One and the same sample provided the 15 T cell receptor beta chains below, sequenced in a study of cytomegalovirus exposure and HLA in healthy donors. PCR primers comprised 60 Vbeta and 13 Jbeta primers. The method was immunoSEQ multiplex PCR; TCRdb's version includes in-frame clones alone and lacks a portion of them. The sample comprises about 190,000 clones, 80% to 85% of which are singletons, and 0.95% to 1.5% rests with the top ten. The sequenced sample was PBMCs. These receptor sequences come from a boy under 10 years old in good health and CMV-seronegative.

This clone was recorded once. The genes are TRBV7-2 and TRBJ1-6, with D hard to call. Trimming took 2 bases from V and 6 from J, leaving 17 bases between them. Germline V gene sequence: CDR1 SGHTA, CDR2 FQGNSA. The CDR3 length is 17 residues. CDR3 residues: CASSLYGGSAINSPLHF. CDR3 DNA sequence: TGTGCCAGCAGCTTATATGGAGGGTCCGCGATTAATTCACCCCTCCACTTT.

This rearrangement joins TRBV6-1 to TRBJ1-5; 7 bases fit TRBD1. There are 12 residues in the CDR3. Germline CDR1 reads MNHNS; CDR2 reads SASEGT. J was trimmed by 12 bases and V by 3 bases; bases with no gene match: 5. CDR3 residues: CASSETGTVQHF. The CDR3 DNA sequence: TGTGCCAGCAGTGAGACCGGGACAGTCCAGCATTTT.

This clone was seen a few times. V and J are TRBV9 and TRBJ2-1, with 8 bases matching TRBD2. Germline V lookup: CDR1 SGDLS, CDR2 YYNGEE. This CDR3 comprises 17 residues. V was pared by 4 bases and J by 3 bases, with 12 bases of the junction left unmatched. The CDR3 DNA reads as TGTGCCAGCAGCCTCGGGGGGGGGAGCCCCCTCTACAATGAGCAGTTCTTC. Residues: CASSLGGGSPLYNEQFF.

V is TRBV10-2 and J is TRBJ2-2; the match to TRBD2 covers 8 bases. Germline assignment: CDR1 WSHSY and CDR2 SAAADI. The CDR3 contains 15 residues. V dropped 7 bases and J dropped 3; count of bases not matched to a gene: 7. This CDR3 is CASKRREAYTGELFF. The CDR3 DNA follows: TGCGCCAGCAAGAGGCGGGAGGCGTACACCGGGGAGCTGTTTTTT.

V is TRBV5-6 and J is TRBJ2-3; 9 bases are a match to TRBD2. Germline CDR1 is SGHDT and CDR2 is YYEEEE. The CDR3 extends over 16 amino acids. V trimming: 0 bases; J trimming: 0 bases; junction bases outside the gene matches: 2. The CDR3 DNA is TGTGCCAGCAGCTTGGCTAGCGGGGCGAGCACAGATACGCAGTATTTT. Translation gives CASSLASGASTDTQYF.

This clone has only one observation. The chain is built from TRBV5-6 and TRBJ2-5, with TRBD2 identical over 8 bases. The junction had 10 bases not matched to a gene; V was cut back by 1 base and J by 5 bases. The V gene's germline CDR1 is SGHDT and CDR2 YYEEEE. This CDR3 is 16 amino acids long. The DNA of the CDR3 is TGTGCCAGCAGCTTGTCGGGAGGGAATACCTGGGAGACCCAGTACTTC. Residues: CASSLSGGNTWETQYF. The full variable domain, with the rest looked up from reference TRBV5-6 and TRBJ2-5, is DAGVTQSPTHLIKTRGQQVTLRCSPKSGHDTVSWYQQALGQGPQFIFQYYEEEERQRGNFPDRFSGHQFPNYSSELNVNALLLGDSALYLCASSLSGGNTWETQYFGPGTRLLVL.

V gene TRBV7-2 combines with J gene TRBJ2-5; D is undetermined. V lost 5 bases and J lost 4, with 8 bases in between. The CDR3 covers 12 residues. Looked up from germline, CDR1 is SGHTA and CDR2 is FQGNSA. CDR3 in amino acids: CASSRVGETQYF. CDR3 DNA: TGTGCCAGCAGCCGAGTTGGAGAGACCCAGTACTTC.

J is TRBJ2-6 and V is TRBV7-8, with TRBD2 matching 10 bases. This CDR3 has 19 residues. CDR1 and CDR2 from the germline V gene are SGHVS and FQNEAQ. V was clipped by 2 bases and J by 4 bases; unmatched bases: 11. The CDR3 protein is CASSLYPTSGADGANVLTF. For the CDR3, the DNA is TGTGCCAGCAGCTTATACCCCACTAGCGGGGCAGACGGGGCCAACGTCCTGACTTTC.

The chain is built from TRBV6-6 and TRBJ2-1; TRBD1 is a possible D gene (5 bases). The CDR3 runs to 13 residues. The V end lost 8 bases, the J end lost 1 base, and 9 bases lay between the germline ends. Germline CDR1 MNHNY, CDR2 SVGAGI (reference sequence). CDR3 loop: CASSGYSYNEQFF. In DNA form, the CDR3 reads TGTGCCAGCTCAGGGTATTCCTACAATGAGCAGTTCTTC.

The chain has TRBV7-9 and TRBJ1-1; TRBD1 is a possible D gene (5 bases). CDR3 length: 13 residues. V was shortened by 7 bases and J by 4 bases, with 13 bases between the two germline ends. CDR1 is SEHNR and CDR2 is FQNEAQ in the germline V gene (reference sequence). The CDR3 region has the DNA TGTGCCAGCAACCCAATCGGGGGCACTGAAGCTTTCTTT. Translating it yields CASNPIGGTEAFF.

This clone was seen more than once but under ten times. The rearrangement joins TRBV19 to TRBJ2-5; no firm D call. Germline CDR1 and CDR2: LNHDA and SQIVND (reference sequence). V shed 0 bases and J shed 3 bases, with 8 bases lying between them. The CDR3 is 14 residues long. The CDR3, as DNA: TGTGCCAGTAGTATAGACGGCGGAGAAGAGACCCAGTACTTC. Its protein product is CASSIDGGEETQYF.

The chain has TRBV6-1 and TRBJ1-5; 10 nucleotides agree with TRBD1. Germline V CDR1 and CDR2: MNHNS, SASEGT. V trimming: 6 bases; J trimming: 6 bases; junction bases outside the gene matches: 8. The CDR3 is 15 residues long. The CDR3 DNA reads TGTGCCAGCAGCGTGACAGGGGGCAAGGGTCAGCCCCAGCATTTT. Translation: CASSVTGGKGQPQHF.

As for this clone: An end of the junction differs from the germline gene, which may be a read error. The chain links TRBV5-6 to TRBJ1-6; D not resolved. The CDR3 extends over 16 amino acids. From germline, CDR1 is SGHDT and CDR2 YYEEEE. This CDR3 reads CAGSLFASSYNSPLHF. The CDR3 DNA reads TGTGCCGGCAGCTTGTTTGCGAGCTCCTATAATTCACCCCTCCACTTT.

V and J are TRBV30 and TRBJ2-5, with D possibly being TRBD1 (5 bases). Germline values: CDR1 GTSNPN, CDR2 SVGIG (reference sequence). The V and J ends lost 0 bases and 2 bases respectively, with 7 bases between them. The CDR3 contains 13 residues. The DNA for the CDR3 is TGTGCCTGGAGTGTACGACAGCAAGAGACCCAGTACTTC. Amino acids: CAWSVRQQETQYF.

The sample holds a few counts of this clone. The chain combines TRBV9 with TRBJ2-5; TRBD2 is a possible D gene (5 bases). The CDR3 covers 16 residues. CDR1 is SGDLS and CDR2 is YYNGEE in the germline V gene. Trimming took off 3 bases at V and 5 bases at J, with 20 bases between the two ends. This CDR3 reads CASSAIDTRNAETQYF. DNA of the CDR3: TGTGCCAGCAGCGCCATTGATACTAGGAATGCGGAGACCCAGTACTTC.